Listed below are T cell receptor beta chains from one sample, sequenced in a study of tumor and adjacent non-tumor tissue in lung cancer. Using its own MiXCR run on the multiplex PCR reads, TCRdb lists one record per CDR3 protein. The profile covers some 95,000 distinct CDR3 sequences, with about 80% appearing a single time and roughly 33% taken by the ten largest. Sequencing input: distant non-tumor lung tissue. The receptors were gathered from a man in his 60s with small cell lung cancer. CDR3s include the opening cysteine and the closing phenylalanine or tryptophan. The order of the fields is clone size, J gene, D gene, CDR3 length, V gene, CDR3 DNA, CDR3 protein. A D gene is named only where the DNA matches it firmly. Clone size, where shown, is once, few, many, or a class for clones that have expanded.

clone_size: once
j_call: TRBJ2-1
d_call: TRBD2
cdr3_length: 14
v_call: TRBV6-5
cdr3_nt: TGTGCCAGCAGAGGACTAGCGAGTCCCAATGAGCAGTTCTTC
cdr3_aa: CASRGLASPNEQFF

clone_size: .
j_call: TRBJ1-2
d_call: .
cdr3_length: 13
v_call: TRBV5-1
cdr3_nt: TGCGCCAGCAACTTGACGGGATTTTATGGCTACACCTTC
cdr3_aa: CASNLTGFYGYTF

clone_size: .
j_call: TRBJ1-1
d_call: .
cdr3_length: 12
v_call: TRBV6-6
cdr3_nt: TGTGCCAGCCATATGGTGAACACCGAAGCTTTCTTT
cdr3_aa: CASHMVNTEAFF

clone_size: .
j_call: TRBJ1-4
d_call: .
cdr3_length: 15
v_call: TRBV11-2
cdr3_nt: TGTGCCAGCGGCCCGGGAGGGGGGGCGAGTGAGAAACTGTTTTTT
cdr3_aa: CASGPGGGASEKLFF

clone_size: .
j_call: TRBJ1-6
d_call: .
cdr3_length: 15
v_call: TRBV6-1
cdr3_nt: TGTGGAAGCAGTGAGGCCGACACGGAGACTTCACCCCTCCACTTT
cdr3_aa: CGSSEADTETSPLHF

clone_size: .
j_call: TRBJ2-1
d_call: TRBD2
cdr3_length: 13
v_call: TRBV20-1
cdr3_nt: TGCAGAGCTAGTGGGCTAGCGGGAGACGAGCAGTTCTTC
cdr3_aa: CRASGLAGDEQFF

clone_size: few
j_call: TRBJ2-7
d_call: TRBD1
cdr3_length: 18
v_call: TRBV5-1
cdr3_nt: TGCGCCAGCAGCTGGAATCAGGCGACAGGGGTCTTCTCCTACGAGCAGTACTTC
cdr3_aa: CASSWNQATGVFSYEQYF

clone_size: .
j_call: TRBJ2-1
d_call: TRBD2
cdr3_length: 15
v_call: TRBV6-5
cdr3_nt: TGTGCCATCAGCCCACTAGCGGGAGTAAGGAATGAGCAGTTCTTC
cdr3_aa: CAISPLAGVRNEQFF

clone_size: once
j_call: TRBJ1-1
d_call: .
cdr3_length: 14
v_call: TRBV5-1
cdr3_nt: TGCGCCAGCTGCTTAGGTTGGGGTAGCACTAAAGCTTTCTTT
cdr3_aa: CASCLGWGSTKAFF

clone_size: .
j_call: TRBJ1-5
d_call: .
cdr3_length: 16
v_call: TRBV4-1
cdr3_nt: TGCGTCAGCAGCCAAGATCGGGGGCGGCTCAATCATCCCCAGCATTTT
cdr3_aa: CVSSQDRGRLNHPQHF

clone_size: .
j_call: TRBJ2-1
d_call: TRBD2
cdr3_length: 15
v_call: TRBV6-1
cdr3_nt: TGTGCCAGCAGTGACACTAGCGGGAGTGTCGGTGAGCGGTTCTTC
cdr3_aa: CASSDTSGSVGERFF

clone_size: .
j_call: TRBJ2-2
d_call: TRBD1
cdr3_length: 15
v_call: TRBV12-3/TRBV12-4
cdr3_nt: TGCGCCAGTAGTCTCACTGGGACAGACACCGGGGAGCTGTTTTTT
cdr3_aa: CASSLTGTDTGELFF

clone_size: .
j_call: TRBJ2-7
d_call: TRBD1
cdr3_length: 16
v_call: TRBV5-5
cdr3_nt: TGTATCAGCAGCTTGATCGGGACAGGGAACACCTACGAGCAGTACTTC
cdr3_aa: CISSLIGTGNTYEQYF

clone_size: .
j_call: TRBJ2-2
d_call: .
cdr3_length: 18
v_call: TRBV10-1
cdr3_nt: TGCGCCAGCAGTGAGTCCCTCGGACGGGGGGCATCCACCGGGGAGCTGTTCTTT
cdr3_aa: CASSESLGRGASTGELFF

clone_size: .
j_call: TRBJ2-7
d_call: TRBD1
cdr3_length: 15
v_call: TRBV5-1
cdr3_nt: TGCGCCAGCAGCCGGATGGGACAGGGAGGCTTCGAGCAGTACTTC
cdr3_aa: CASSRMGQGGFEQYF

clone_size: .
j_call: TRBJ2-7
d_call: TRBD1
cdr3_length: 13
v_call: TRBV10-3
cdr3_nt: TGTGCCATCAGTGTGAAGGGGGCCGGCGAGCAGTACTTC
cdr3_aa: CAISVKGAGEQYF

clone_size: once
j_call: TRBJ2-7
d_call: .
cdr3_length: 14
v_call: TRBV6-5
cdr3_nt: TGTGCCAGCAGTTATCCCTGGTCCTTCACCGGGCAGTACTTC
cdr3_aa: CASSYPWSFTGQYF

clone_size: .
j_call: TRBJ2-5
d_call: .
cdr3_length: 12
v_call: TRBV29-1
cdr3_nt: TGCGGCGGGGCCAGGGGCCAAGAGACCCAGTACTTC
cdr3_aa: CGGARGQETQYF

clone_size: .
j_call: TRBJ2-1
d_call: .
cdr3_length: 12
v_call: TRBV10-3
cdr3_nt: TGTCCCATCAGTGGAGTAGCAGATGAGCAATTCTTC
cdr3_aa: CPISGVADEQFF

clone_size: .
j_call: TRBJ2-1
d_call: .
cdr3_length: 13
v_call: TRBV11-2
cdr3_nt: TGTGCCAGCAGCTTCGTACTCAGCACTGAGCAGTTCTTT
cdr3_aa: CASSFVLSTEQFF

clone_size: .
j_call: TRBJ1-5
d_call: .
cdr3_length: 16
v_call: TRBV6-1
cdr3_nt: TGTGCCAGCAGACCCGGCGGGGGGTATAGCAATCAGCCCCAGCATTTT
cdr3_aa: CASRPGGGYSNQPQHF

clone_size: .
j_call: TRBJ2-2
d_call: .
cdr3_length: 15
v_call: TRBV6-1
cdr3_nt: TGTGCCAGCAGTCGACCGAACGGAGACACCGGGGAGCTGTTTTTT
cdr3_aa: CASSRPNGDTGELFF

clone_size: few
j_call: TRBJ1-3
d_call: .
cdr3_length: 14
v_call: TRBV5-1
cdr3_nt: TGCGCCAGCAGCGCCGGGGACCCAGGAAACACCATATATTTT
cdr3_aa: CASSAGDPGNTIYF

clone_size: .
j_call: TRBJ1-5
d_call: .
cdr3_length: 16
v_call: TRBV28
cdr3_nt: TGTGTCAGCAGATTCGGAAAGACATATAGCAATCAGCCCCAGCATTTT
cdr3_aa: CVSRFGKTYSNQPQHF

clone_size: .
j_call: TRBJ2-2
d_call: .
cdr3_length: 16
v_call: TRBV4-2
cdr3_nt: TGTGCCAACAGTCAAGATCTCAGGGCGAACACCTGGGAGCTGTTTTTT
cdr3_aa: CANSQDLRANTWELFF

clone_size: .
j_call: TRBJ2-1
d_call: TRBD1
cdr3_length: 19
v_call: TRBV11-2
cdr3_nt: TGTGCCAGCAGCTTAGAGGGATTTGTGACAGGGGGCTATATGGCCGAGCAGTTCTTC
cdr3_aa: CASSLEGFVTGGYMAEQFF

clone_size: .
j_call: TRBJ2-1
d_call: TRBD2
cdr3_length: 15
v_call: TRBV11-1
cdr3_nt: TGTGCCAGCAGCCATAGCGGGGTAACCTACAATGAGCAATTCTTC
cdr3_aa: CASSHSGVTYNEQFF

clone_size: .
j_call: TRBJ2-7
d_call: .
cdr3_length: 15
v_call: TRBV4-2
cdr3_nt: TGTGCCAGCAACCAAGTCCGGACGGATTCCTACGAGCAGTACTTC
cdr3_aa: CASNQVRTDSYEQYF

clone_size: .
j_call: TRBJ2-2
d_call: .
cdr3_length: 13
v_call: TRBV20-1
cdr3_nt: TGCAGTGCTAGGCATAGGGGCACCGGGGAGCTGTTTTTT
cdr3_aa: CSARHRGTGELFF

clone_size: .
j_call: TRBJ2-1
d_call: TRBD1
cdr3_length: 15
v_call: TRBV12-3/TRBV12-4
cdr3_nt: TGTACCAGAAGCAAAACAGGGGGCTCATGGGTTGAGCAGTTCTTC
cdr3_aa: CTRSKTGGSWVEQFF

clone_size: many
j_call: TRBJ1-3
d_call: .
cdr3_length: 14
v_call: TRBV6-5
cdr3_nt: TGTGCCAGCAGTTACTCAGGGGGTGGAAACACCATATATTTT
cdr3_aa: CASSYSGGGNTIYF

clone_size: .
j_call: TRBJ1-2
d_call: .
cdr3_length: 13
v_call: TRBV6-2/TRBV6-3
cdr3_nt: TGTGCCAGCAGCCCGACTGGGGTTGCCTGCTACACCTTC
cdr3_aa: CASSPTGVACYTF

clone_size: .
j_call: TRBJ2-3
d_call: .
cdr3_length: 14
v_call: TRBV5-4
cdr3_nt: TGTGCCAGCAGCTTAATACAGAACACAGATAGGCAGTATTTT
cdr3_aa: CASSLIQNTDRQYF

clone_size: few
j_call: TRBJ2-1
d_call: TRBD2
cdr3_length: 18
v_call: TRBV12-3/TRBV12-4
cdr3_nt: TGTGCCAGCAGTCATCTAGCGGGAAGGGCCAGGGGCGACAATGAGCACTTCTTC
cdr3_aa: CASSHLAGRARGDNEHFF

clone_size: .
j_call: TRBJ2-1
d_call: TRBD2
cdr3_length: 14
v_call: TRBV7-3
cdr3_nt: TGTGCCAGCAGCTTAGCGGGAGGATGGAATGAGCACTTCTTC
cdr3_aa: CASSLAGGWNEHFF

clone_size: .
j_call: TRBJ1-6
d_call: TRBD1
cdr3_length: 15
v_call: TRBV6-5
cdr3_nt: TGTGCCAGCAGTTACTCGACAGAGGGGGCATCACCCCACCACTTT
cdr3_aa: CASSYSTEGASPHHF